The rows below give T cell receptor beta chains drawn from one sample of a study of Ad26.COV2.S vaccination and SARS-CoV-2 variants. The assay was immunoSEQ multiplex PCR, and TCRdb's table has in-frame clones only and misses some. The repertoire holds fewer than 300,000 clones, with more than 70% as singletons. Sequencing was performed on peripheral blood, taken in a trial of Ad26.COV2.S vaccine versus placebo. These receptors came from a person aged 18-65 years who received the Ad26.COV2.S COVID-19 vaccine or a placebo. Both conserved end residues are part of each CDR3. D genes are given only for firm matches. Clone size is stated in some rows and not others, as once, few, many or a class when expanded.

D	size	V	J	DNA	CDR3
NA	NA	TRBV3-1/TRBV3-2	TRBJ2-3	TGTGCCAGCAGCCAAGAAGGGGCAGATACGCAGTATTTT	CASSQEGADTQYF
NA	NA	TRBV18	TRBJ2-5	TGTGCCAGCTCACCAAGGAAGGGGATGGGAGAGACCCAGTACTTC	CASSPRKGMGETQYF
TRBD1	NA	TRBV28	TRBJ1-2	TGTGCCAGCAGTCCCCCCGGGACAGTAAACTATGGCTACACCTTC	CASSPPGTVNYGYTF
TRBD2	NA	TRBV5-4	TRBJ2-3	TGTGCCAGCAGCATAGACCTCGGACTAGCGGGAAGGGCAGATACGCAGTATTTT	CASSIDLGLAGRADTQYF
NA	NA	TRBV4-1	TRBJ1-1	TGCGCCAGCAGCCCAGCCTTTTGGCAGAAGAACACTGAAGCTTTCTTT	CASSPAFWQKNTEAFF
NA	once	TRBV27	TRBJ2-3	TGTGCCAGCAGTCTACTCGCCACAGATACGCAGTATTTT	CASSLLATDTQYF
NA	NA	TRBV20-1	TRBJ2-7	TGCAGTGCAATGACAGACTACGAGCAGTACTTC	CSAMTDYEQYF
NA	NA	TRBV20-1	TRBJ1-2	TGCAGTGCTAGTGGCCCCTGGGGGCAGGGCTACACCTTC	CSASGPWGQGYTF
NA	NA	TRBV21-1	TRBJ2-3	TGTGCCAGCAGCACTATCGGACAGGGAGTGCTCACAGATACGCAGTATTTT	CASSTIGQGVLTDTQYF
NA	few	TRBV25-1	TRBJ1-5	TGTGCCAGCAGTGATTCGTCGCAGCCCCAGCATTTT	CASSDSSQPQHF
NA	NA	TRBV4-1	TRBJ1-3	TGCGCCAGCAGCCACCCTAATTGGCAGCGAGACTCTGGAAACACCATATATTTT	CASSHPNWQRDSGNTIYF
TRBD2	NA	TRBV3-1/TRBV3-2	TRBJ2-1	TGTGCCAGCAGCCTTAGCGGGAGTTCCGATGAGCAGTTCTTC	CASSLSGSSDEQFF
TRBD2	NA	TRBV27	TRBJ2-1	TGTGCCAGCAAAAGGGGACTAGCGAACTACAATGAGCAGTTCTTC	CASKRGLANYNEQFF
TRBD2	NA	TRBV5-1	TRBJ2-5	TGCGCCAGCAGCCAATCGGGACTAGCGGGAGGAGAGACCCAGTACTTC	CASSQSGLAGGETQYF
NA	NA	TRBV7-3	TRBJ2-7	TGTGCCAGCAGCTACCTGACAGATTCCTACGAGCAGTACTTC	CASSYLTDSYEQYF
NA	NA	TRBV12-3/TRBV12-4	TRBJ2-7	TGTGCCAGCAGCCAATGGGACACCCTCGAGCAGTACTTC	CASSQWDTLEQYF
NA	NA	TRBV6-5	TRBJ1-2	TGTGCCAGCAGCGCCCTACCCCGGCTGTACTATGGCTACACCTTC	CASSALPRLYYGYTF
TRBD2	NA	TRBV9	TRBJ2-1	TGTGCCAGCAGCGTAGCCGGGGGGATGAACAATGAGCAGTTCTTC	CASSVAGGMNNEQFF
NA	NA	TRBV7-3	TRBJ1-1	TGTGCCAGCAGCTTGCAGCCGGGAGGAGCTGAAGCTTTCTTT	CASSLQPGGAEAFF
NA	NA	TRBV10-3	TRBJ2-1	TGTGCCATCAGTGAGTTACTAGCTAATGAGCAGTTCTTC	CAISELLANEQFF
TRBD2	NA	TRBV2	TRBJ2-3	TGTGCCAGCATCCTAGCGGGAGCTAATGAAGATACGCAGTATTTT	CASILAGANEDTQYF
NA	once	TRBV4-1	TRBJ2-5	TGCGCCAGCAGCCCCAGGGTTGGGGAGACCCAGTACTTC	CASSPRVGETQYF
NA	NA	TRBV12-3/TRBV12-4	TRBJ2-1	TGTGCCAGCAGTTTAGGTGTGGCCCGGCAGTTCTTC	CASSLGVARQFF
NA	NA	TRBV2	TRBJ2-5	TGTGCCAGCAGTGAAACCCCTAGCCTCCAAGAGACCCAGTACTTC	CASSETPSLQETQYF
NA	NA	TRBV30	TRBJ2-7	TGTGCCTGGGGCCTACGCGGGGGCAGGGGGCAGGTCGAGCAGTACTTC	CAWGLRGGRGQVEQYF
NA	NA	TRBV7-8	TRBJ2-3	TGTGCCAGCAGCTTAGTGGCGACTAGGGGGTCACATACGCAGTATTTT	CASSLVATRGSHTQYF
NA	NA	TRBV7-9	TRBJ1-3	TGTGCCAGCAGCTTAGCAACTGGAAACACCATATATTTT	CASSLATGNTIYF
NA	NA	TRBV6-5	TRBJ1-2	TGTGCCAGCAGCCGGGCCTCATCAGGGGGCTACACCTTC	CASSRASSGGYTF
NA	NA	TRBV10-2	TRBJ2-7	TGCGCCAGCCACCCACCGGGGGTCGGAGAGCAGTACTTC	CASHPPGVGEQYF
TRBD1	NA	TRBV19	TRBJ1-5	TGTGCCAGTAGTACTCCGACAGGGACTAGCAATCAGCCCCAGCATTTT	CASSTPTGTSNQPQHF
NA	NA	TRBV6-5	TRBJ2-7	TGTGCCAGCAGTTACGGACCCCCCGAGTCCTACGAGCAGTACTTC	CASSYGPPESYEQYF
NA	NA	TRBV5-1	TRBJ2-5	TGCGCCAGCAAAAACCAAGAGACCCAGTACTTC	CASKNQETQYF
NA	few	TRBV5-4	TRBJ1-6	TGTGCCAGCAGCTTGGCGGGGACGGGTTATTCACCCCTCCACTTT	CASSLAGTGYSPLHF
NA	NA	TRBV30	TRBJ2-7	TGTGCCTGGAGTGTGGCAGGGGAGCAGTACTTC	CAWSVAGEQYF
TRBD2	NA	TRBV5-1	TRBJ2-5	TGCGCCAGCAGCTTGGGCCTAGCGGGAGCGGGAATTGGGGAGACCCAGTACTTC	CASSLGLAGAGIGETQYF
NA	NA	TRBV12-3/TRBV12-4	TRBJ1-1	TGTGCCAGCAGTTTTGGGAACACTGAAGCTTTCTTT	CASSFGNTEAFF
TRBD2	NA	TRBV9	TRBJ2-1	TGTGCCAGCACCAGCGGGGGATACAATGAGCAGTTCTTC	CASTSGGYNEQFF
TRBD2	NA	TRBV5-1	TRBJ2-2	TGCGCCAGCAGGGTCGGGACTAGCGCTACGAACACCGGGGAGCTGTTTTTT	CASRVGTSATNTGELFF
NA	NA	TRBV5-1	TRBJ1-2	TGCGCCAGCAGCTTCGGGACTGGTGGCTACACCTTC	CASSFGTGGYTF
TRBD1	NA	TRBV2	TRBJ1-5	TGTGCCAGCAGTGAATGGCAGGGGGCGCGGCAGCCCCAGCATTTT	CASSEWQGARQPQHF
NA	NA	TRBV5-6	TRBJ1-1	TGTGCCAGCAGCTATTTAACCGGGACAAGAAACACTGAAGCTTTCTTT	CASSYLTGTRNTEAFF
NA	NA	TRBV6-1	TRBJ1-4	TGTGCCAGCAGTGACCCGGGGGGGGGAAATGAAAAACTGTTTTTT	CASSDPGGGNEKLFF
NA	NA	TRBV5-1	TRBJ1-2	TGCGCCAGCAGCCCTATCTCGGGGGAGAGGAGCGGCTACACCTTC	CASSPISGERSGYTF
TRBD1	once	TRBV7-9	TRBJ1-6	TGTGCCAGCAGGCCTACAGGGGGCGAATCACCCCTCCACTTT	CASRPTGGESPLHF
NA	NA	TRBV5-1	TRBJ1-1	TGCGCCAGCAGCTTATATGACACAGACACTGATGGAGCTTTCTTT	CASSLYDTDTDGAFF
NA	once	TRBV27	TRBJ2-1	TGTGCCAGCAGTTTAATAGGCTTCGGGAATGAGCAGTTCTTC	CASSLIGFGNEQFF
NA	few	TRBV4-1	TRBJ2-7	TGCGCCAGCAGCCCCGGGAGCTCCTACGAGCAGTACTTC	CASSPGSSYEQYF
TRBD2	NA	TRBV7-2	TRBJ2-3	TGTGCCAGCAGCTTAGAAGCGCGGGAGGTGTTCGATACGCAGTATTTT	CASSLEAREVFDTQYF
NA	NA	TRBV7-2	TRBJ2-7	TGTGCCAGCAGCCTTAGTGTATTCAGTCACGAGCAGTACTTC	CASSLSVFSHEQYF
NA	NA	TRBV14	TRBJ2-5	TGTGCCAGCAGCCAAGTTGGAGGGGTTATACGGGAGACCCAGTACTTC	CASSQVGGVIRETQYF
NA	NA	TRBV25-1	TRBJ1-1	TGTGCCAGCAGCGCCGGCCTTCTGAACACTGAAGCTTTCTTT	CASSAGLLNTEAFF
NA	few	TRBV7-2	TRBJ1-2	TGTGCCAGCAGCTTAAGTGTTATCTCCAGGGCTGCTGGCTACACCTTC	CASSLSVISRAAGYTF